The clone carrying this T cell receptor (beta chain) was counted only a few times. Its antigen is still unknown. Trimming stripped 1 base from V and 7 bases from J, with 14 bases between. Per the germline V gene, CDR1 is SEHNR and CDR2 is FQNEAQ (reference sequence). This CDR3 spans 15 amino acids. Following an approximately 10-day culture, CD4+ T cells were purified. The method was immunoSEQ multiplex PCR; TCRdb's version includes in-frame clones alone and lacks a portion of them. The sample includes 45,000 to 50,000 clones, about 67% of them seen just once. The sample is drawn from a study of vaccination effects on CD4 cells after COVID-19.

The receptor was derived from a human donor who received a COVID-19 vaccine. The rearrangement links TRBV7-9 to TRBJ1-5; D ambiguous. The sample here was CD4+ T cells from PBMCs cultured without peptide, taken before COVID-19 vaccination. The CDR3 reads CASSLGGRRGQPQHF. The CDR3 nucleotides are TGTGCCAGCAGCTTAGGTGGAAGGCGAGGGCAGCCCCAGCATTTT.